This T cell receptor beta chain stems from a study of blood T cell repertoires in COVID-19. Study information: COVID-19 samples from acute and convalescent phases originated in the United States, Italy and Spain. T cells, B-cell-depleted T cells, or PBMCs provided the cDNA or gDNA that served as material.

The CDR3 extends over 16 amino acids. V gave up 3 bases and J gave up 1 base, with 13 bases separating them. CDR1 is MNHEY, CDR2 SVGAGI, per germline. Clinical history as reported by participants underpinned cohort assignment. Cohort 3 donors counted as recovered after two negative PCRs, clearance, or resolved symptoms. This clone was detected once. Clones were sequenced by immunoSEQ multiplex PCR, and TCRdb holds only the in-frame ones, with some missing. The sample consists of about 310,000 clones, roughly 88% of them appearing once. The chain has TRBV6-5 and TRBJ2-4; D perhaps matches TRBD1 (5 bases). The sequenced sample consisted of PBMCs or T cells enriched from blood (not recorded which). The source is a young man who had recovered from COVID-19. CDR3 sequence: CASSYARSGAKNIQYF. The CDR3 nucleotides read TGTGCCAGCAGTTATGCCCGATCAGGGGCCAAAAACATTCAGTACTTC.